Below, one T cell receptor (beta chain) is given with its context. Its antigen remains unidentified. The germline V and J ends were trimmed by 0 bases and 9 bases, with 9 bases remaining between them. The CDR3 has 14 residues. Germline loops: CDR1 MGHRA, CDR2 YSYEKL. A multiplex PCR was run with 60 Vbeta primers and 13 Jbeta primers. Original methodology: There were tens of millions of unique TCR beta chains by a later count, and 10 million to 12 million of them were shared. Profiling relied on immunoSEQ multiplex PCR, and the TCRdb table lists in-frame clones only, not all of them. V and J calls plus clone size are reproduced from that table; the DNA served to infer D and trimming. The repertoire consists of 160,000 or so clones, with 60% to 80% occurring once and the leading ten covering 2.2%. The data were taken from a study of cytomegalovirus exposure and HLA in healthy donors. The study's findings and limits: Some V segments (TRBV6-2 and TRBV6-3 among them) were excluded as indistinguishable. For most TCR sequences rarity was the rule, although some public TCRs occurred in many donors.

The V gene is TRBV4-1, the J gene TRBJ1-6; TRBD1 is a possible D gene (6 bases). Sequencing input: PBMCs. The sequence was obtained from a man aged 45-60 years in good health and CMV-seropositive. CDR3 residues: CASSQEGGVSPLHF. CDR3 DNA: TGCGCCAGCAGCCAAGAAGGGGGAGTTTCACCCCTCCACTTT.